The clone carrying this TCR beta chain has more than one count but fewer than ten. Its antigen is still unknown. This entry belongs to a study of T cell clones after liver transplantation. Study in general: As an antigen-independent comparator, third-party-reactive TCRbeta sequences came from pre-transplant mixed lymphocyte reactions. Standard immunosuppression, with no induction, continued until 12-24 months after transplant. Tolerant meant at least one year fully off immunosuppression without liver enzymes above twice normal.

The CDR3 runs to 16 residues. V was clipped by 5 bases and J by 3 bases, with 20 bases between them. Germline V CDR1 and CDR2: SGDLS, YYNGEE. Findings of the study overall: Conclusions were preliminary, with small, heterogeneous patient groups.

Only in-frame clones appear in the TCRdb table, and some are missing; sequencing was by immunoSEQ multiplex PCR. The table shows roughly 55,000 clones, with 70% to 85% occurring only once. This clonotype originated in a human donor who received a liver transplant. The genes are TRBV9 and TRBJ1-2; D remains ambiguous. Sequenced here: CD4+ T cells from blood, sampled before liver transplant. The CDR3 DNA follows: TGTGCCAGCAGTGGTATTCAGTCCCATAAGGACTATGGCTACACCTTC. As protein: CASSGIQSHKDYGYTF.